This TCR beta chain was profiled in a study of T cells in Graves' hyperthyroidism and ophthalmopathy. Germline CDR1 is SQVTM and CDR2 is ANQGSEA. The length of the CDR3 is 12 residues. V dropped 4 bases and J dropped 7 bases, with 13 bases sitting between them. Researchers amplified the TCR beta CDR3 regions from RNA transcripts. A set of HTBI primers served as the primers for a first-round RT-PCR of the TCR CDR3. TCRdb passed the multiplex PCR reads through MiXCR, listing each CDR3 protein once. Counted here are hundreds of thousands of distinct CDR3 sequences, more than 15% occurring once; the ten biggest clones make up about 14%. This clonotype was detected a few times. Graves' hyperthyroidism was deemed stable absent ophthalmopathy progression within 18 months. PBMCs stemmed from approximately 9.1 ml fresh peripheral blood.

The sequence was collected from a woman younger than 35 with Graves' hyperthyroidism. This chain joins TRBV29-1 and TRBJ1-2, with TRBD1 as a possible D gene (5 bases). Source material: blood. The CDR3 region is CSVGQGLSGYTF. The CDR3 DNA reads TGCAGCGTTGGGCAGGGCTTAAGTGGCTACACCTTC.